This note documents a single TCR beta chain sequence. The data belong to a study of blood T cell repertoires in COVID-19. Methods used by the authors: The assay estimated nucleated cells by amplifying reference gene primers. Using immunoSEQ multiplex PCR, the repertoire was profiled, and TCRdb retains in-frame clones only, with some absent. D and trimming were read from the DNA, whereas the V and J calls and clone size are those reported in that table. The sample shows about 180,000 clones, about 90% of them seen only once. Trimming pared 2 bases from V and 5 bases from J, leaving 21 bases between. Germline CDR1 reads SGHVS; CDR2 reads FQNEAQ. The CDR3 loop spans 17 amino acids.

This sequence joins TRBV7-8 and TRBJ1-1; D ambiguous. The receptor comes from a man in his 70s with active or convalescent COVID-19. The specimen was peripheral blood. The CDR3 DNA is TGTGCCAGCAGCTTAATCGCCCCCATCGAGAGGGAAACTGAAGCTTTCTTT. Its translation is CASSLIAPIERETEAFF.